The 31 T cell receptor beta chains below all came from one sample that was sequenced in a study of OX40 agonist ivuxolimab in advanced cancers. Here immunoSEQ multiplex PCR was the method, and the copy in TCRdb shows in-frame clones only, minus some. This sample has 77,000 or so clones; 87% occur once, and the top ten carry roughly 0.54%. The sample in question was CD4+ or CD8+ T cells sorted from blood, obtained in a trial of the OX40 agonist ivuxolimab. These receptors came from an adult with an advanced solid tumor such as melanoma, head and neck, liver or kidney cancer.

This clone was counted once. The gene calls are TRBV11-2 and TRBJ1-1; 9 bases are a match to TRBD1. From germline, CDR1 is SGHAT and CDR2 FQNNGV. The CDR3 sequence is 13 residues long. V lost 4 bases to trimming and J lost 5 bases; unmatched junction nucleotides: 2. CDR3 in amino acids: CASSSDRGTEAFF. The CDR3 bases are TGTGCCAGCAGCTCCGACAGGGGGACTGAAGCTTTCTTT.

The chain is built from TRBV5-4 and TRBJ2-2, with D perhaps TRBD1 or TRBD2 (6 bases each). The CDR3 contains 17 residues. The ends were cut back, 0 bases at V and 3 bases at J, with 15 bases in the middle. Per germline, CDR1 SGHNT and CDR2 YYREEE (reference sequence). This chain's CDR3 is CASSLGVYREDTGELFF. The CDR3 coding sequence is TGTGCCAGCAGCTTGGGGGTCTACAGGGAGGACACCGGGGAGCTGTTTTTT.

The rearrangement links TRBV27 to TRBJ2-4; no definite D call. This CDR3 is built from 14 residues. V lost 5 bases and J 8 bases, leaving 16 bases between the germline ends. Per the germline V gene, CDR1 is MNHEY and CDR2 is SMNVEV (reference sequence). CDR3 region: CASSPLGSGYIQYF. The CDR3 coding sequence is TGTGCCAGCAGTCCCCTGGGTTCTGGTTACATTCAGTACTTC.

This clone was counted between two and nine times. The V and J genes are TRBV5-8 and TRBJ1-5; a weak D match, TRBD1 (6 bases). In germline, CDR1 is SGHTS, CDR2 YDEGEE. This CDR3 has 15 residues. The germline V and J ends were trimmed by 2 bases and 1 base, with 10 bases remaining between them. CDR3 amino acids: CASSLQGWSNQPQHF. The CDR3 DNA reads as TGTGCCAGCAGCTTACAGGGATGGAGCAATCAGCCCCAGCATTTT.

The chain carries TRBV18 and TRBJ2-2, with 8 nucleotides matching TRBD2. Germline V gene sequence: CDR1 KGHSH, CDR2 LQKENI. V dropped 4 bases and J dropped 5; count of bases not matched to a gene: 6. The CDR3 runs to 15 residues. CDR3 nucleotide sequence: TGTGCCAGCTCACTAAGCGGGAGAGGAACCGGGGAGCTGTTTTTT. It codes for CASSLSGRGTGELFF.

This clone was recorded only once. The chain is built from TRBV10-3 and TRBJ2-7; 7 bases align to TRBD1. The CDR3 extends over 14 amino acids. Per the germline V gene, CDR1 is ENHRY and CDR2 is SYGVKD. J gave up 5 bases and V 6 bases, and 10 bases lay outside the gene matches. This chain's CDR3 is CAISPQGPKDEQYF. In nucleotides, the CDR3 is TGTGCCATCAGCCCACAGGGGCCCAAAGACGAGCAGTACTTC.

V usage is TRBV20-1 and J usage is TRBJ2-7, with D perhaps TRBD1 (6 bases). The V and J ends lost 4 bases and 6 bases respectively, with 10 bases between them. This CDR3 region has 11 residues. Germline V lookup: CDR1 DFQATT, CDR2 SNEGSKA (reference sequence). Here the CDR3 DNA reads TGCAGTGCTACCAACAGGGTCGAGCAGTACTTC. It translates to CSATNRVEQYF.

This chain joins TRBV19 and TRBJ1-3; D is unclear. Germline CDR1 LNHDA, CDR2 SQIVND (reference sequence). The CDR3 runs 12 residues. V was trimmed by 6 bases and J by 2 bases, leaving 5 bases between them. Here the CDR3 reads CASRGAGNTIYF. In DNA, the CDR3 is TGTGCCAGTAGAGGAGCTGGAAACACCATATATTTT.

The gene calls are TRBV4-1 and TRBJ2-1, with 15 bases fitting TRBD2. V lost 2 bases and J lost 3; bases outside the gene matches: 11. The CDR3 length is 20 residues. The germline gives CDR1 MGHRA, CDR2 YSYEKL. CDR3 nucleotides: TGCGCCAGCAGCCAATTCCAGGTGGGGACTAGCGGGGGGCGCTACAATGAGCAGTTCTTC. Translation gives CASSQFQVGTSGGRYNEQFF.

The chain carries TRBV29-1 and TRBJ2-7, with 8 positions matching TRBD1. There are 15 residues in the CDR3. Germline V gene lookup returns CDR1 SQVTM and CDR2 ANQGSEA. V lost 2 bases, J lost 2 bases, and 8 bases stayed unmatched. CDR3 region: CSVESVGTGPYEQYF. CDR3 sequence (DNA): TGCAGCGTTGAATCTGTTGGGACAGGCCCCTACGAGCAGTACTTC.

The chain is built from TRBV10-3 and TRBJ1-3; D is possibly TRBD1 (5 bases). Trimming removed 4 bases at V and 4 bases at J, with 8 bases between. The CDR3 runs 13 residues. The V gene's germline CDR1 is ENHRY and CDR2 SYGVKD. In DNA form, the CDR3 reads TGTGCCATCAGTGTTAGGGACGGAAACACCATATATTTT. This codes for CAISVRDGNTIYF.

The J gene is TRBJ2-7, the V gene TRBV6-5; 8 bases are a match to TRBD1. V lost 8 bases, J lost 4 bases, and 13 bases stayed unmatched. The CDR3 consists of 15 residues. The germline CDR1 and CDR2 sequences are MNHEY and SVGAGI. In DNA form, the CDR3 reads TGTGCCAGCCGGACCTTCGACAGGGGTTATTACGAGCAGTACTTC. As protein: CASRTFDRGYYEQYF.

CDR3 residues: CASSLLGRDSEAFF. The DNA of the CDR3 is TGTGCCAGCAGTTTATTGGGTCGGGACAGTGAAGCTTTCTTT. The chain is built from TRBV28 and TRBJ1-1; 7 bases map to TRBD1. This CDR3 is built from 14 residues. Trimming removed 1 base from V and 7 bases from J; junction bases left unmatched: 6. Germline V gene sequence: CDR1 MDHEN, CDR2 SYDVKM.

The CDR3 loop reads CASSSGASAGARETQYF. For the CDR3, the DNA is TGTGCCAGCAGCTCGGGCGCAAGCGCGGGGGCTAGGGAGACCCAGTACTTC. The J gene is TRBJ2-5, the V gene TRBV5-8, with D tentatively TRBD2 (7 bases). CDR3 size: 17 residues. Trimming took 3 bases from V and 5 from J, leaving 23 bases between them. From germline, CDR1 is SGHTS and CDR2 YDEGEE.

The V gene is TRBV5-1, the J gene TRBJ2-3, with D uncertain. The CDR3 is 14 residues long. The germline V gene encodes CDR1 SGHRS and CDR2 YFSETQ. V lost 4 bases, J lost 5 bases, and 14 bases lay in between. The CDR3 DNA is TGCGCCAGCAGCCCCGGTTACACGCAAGATACGCAGTATTTT. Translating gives CASSPGYTQDTQYF.

The CDR3 sequence: CASSYRPYSSYEQYF. Here the CDR3 DNA reads TGTGCCAGCAGTTACCGACCCTATTCCTCCTACGAGCAGTACTTC. V usage is TRBV28 and J usage is TRBJ2-7; D remains ambiguous. This CDR3 contains 15 residues. Per the germline V gene, CDR1 is MDHEN and CDR2 is SYDVKM. V dropped 4 bases and J dropped 0 bases, with 13 bases sitting between them.

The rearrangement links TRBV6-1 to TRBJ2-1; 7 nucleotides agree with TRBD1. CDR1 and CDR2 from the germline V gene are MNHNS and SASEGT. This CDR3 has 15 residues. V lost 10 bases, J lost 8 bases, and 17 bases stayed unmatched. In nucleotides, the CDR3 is TGTGCCACCACAGAGGGAGCCGACAGGGTGGATGAGCAGTTCTTC. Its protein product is CATTEGADRVDEQFF.

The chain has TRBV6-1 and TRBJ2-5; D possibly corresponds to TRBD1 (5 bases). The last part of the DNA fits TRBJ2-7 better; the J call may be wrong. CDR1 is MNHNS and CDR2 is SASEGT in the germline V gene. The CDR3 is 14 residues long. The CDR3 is CASSPSGISYEQYF. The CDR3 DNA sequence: TGTGCCAGCAGTCCCTCAGGGATTTCCTACGAGCAGTACTTC.

The CDR3 DNA is TGTGCCATCAGTGACCCCCACAGTCCCTCCTCCTACGAGCAGTACTTC. It specifies CAISDPHSPSSYEQYF. This chain links TRBV10-3 with TRBJ2-7; D call uncertain. Germline V gene sequence: CDR1 ENHRY, CDR2 SYGVKD. Trimming cost V 3 bases and J 0 bases, with 15 bases left between them. The CDR3 totals 16 residues.

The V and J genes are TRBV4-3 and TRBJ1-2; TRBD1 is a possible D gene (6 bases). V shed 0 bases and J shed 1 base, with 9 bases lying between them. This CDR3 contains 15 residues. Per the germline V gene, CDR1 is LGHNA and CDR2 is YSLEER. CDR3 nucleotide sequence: TGCGCCAGCAGCCAAGATATACAGGGTAACTATGGCTACACCTTC. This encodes CASSQDIQGNYGYTF.

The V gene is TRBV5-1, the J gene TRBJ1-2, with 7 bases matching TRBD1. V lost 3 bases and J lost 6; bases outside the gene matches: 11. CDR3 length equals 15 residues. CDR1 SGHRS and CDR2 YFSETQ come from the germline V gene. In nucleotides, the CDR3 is TGCGCCAGCAGCTCCCGGGACAGTCGACGTGATGGCTACACCTTC. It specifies CASSSRDSRRDGYTF.

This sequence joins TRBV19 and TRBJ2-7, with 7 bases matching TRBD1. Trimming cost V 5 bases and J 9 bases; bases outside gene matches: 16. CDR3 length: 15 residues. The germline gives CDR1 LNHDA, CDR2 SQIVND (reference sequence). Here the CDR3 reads CASSPRQGSTTRQYF. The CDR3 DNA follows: TGTGCCAGTAGTCCACGACAGGGCTCCACTACGAGGCAGTACTTC.

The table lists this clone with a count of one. CDR3 DNA sequence: TGTGCCAGCAGTGAAATCGGGGGGCCCCACACTGAAGCTTTCTTT. It translates to CASSEIGGPHTEAFF. The chain is built from TRBV6-1 and TRBJ1-1; perhaps TRBD1 as D (6 bases). The CDR3 spans 15 residues. Germline CDR1 and CDR2: MNHNS and SASEGT. Trimming removed 2 bases at V and 3 bases at J, with 13 bases between.

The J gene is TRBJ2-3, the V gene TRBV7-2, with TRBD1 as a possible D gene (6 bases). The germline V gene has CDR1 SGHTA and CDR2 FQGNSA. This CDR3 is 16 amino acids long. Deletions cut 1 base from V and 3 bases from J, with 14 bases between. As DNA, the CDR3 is TGTGCCAGCAGCTTAGATGGCAGGGGCGGAACAGATACGCAGTATTTT. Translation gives CASSLDGRGGTDTQYF.

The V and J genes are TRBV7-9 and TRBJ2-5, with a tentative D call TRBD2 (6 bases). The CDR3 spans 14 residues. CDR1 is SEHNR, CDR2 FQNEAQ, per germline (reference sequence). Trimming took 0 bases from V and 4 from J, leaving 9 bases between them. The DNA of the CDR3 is TGTGCCAGCAGCTTAGCGTTGGGGGGAGAGACCCAGTACTTC. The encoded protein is CASSLALGGETQYF.

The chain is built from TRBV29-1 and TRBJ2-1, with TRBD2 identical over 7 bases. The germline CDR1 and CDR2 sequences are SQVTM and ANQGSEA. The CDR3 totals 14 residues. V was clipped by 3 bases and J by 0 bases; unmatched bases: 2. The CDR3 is CSVDWEGSYNEQFF. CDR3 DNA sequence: TGCAGCGTTGATTGGGAGGGCTCCTACAATGAGCAGTTCTTC.

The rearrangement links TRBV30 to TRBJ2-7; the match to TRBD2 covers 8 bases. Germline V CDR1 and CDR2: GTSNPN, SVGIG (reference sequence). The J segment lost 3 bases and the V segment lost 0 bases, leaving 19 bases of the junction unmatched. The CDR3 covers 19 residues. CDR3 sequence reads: CAWSVFLDIAGPLLYEQYF. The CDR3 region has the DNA TGTGCCTGGAGTGTTTTTTTAGATATAGCGGGGCCTTTACTCTACGAGCAGTACTTC.

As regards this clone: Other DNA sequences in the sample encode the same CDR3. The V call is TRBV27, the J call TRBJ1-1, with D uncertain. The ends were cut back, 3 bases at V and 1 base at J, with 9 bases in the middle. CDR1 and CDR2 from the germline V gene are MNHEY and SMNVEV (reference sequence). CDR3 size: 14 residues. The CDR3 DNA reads TGTGCCAGCAGTTTGCGAGGCCAGAACACTGAAGCTTTCTTT. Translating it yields CASSLRGQNTEAFF.

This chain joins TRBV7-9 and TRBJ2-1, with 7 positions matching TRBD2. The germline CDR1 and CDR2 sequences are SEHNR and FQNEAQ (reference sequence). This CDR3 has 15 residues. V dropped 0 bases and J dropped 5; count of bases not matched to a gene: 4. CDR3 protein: CASSLAGGVNNEQFF. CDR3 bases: TGTGCCAGCAGCTTAGCGGGAGGGGTAAACAATGAGCAGTTCTTC.

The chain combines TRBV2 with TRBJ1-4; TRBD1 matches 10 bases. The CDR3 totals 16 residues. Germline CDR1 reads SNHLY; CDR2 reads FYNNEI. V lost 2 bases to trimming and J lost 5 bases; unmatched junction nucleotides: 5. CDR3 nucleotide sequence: TGTGCCAGCAGTGAACAGGAGGGACAGGGGAATGAAAAACTGTTTTTT. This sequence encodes CASSEQEGQGNEKLFF.

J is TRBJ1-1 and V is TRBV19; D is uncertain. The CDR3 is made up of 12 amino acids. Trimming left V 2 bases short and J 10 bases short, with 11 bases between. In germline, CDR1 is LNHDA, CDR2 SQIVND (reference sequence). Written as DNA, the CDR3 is TGTGCCAGTAGTATAAACGAATTGCGAGCTTTCTTT. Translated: CASSINELRAFF.